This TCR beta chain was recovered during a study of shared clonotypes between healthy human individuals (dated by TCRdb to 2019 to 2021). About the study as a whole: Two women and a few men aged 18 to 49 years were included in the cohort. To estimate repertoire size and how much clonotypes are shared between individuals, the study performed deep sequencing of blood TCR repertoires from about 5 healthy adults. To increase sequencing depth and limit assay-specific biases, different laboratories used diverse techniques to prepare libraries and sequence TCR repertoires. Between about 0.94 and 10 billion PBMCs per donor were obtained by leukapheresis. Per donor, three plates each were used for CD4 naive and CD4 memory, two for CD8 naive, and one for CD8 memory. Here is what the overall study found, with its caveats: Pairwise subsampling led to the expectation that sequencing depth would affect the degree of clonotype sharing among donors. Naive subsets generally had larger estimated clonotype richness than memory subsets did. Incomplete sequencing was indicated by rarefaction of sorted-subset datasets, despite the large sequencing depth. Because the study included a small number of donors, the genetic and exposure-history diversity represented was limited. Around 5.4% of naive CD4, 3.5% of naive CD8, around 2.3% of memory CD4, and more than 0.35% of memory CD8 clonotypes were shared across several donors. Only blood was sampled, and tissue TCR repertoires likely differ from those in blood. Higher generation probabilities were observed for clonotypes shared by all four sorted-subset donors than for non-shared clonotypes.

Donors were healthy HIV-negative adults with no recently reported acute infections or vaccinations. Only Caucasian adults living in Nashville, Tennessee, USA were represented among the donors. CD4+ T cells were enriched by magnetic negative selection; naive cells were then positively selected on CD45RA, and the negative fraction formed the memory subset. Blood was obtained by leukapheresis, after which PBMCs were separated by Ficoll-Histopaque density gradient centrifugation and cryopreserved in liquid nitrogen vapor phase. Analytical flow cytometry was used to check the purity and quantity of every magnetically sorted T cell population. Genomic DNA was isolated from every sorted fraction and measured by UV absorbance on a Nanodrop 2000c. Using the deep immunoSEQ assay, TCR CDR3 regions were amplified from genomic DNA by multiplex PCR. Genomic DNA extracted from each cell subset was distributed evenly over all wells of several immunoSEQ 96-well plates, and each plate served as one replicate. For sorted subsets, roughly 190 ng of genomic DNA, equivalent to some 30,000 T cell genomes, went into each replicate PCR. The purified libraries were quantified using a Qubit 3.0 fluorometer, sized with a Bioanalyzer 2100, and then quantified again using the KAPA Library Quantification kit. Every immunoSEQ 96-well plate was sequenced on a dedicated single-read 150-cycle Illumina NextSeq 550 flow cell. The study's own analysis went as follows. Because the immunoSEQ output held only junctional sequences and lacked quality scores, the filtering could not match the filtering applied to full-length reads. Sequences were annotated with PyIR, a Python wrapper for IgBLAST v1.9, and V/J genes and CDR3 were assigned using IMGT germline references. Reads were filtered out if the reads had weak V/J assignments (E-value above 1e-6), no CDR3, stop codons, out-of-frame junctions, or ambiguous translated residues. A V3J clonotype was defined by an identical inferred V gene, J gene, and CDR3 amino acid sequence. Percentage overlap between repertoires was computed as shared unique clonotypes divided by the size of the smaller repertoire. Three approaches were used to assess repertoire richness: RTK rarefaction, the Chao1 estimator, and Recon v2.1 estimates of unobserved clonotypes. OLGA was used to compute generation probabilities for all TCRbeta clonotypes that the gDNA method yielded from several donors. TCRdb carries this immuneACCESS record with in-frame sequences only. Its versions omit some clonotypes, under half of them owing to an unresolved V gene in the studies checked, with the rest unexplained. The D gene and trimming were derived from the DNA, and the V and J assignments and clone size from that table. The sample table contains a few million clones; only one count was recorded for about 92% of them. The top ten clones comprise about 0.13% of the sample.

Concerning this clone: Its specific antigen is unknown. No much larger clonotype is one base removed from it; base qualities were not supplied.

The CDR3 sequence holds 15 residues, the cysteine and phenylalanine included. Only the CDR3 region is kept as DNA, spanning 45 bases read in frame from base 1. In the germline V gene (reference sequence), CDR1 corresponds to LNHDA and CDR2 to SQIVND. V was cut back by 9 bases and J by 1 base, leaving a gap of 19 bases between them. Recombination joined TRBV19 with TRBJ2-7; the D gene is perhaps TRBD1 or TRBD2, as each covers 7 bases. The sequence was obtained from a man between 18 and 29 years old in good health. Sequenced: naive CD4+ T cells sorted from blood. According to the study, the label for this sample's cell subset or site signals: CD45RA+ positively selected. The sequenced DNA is TGTGCCAGCAGGGACATCAGGGGGGGGTCCTACGAGCAGTACTTC. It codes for CASRDIRGGSYEQYF.